This T cell receptor (beta chain) was identified during a study of blood T cell repertoires in COVID-19. CDR1 and CDR2 from the germline V gene are SGHNT and YYREEE (reference sequence). Trimming took off 0 bases at V and 7 bases at J, with 13 bases between the two ends. CDR3 length: 15 residues. This clone appeared a few times. In the original processing: How many nucleated cells were present was estimated from reference gene primer amplification. TCRdb's table, derived via immunoSEQ multiplex PCR, lists solely in-frame clones and lacks some. That table supplies the V and J calls and clone size; D and trimming were determined from the DNA. The sample has about 400,000 clones; 65% to 90% are singletons.

This chain connects TRBV5-4 to TRBJ2-2; tentatively, D is TRBD2 (5 bases). The specimen sequenced was peripheral blood. The TCR comes from a woman aged 55-69 years with COVID-19, enrolled during active disease. In nucleotides, the CDR3 is TGTGCCAGCAGCTTGGAAGGCCAAGGGAGCGGGGAGCTGTTTTTT. Protein sequence: CASSLEGQGSGELFF.